This T cell receptor (beta chain) was sequenced during a study of monozygotic twins with inflammatory bowel disease. The CDR3 runs to 14 residues. CDR1 and CDR2 from the germline V gene are DFQATT and SNEGSKA (reference sequence). General study points: In the analysis, different T cell subtypes could not be told apart.

Concerning this clonotype itself: Its antigen remains unidentified.

Each TCR library used about 3.5 ug of total RNA. The UMIs contained a 6-nucleotide sample barcode. They were added by template switching during cDNA synthesis. TCRdb re-called the 5' RACE reads and catalogs CDR3 proteins one per entry, DNA excluded. The table gives a few hundred thousand distinct CDR3 sequences; the top ten clones make up less than 6.5% of it. Specimen: blood. V usage is TRBV20-1 and J usage is TRBJ1-5; TCRdb returns TRBD1, unconfirmable since there is no DNA. This clonotype originated in a human donor with ulcerative colitis or Crohn's disease, or a healthy co-twin of an affected twin (not recorded which). CDR3 in amino acids: CSAPGQKNNQPQHF.